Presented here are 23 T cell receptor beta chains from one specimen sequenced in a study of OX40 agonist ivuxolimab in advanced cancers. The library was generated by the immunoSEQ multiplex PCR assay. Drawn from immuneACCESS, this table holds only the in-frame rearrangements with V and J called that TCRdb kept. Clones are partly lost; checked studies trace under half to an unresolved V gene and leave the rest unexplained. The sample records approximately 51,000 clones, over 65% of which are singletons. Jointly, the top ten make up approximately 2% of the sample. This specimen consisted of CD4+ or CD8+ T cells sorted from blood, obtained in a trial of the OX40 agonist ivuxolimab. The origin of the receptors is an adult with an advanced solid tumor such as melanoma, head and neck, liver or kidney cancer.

The CDR3 sequence: CSVGQTELGNYGYTF. The CDR3 DNA is TGCAGCGTTGGGCAGACTGAACTAGGGAACTATGGCTACACCTTC. The chain carries TRBV29-1 and TRBJ1-2; D uncertain. Germline CDR1 is SQVTM and CDR2 is ANQGSEA. The CDR3 has 15 amino acids. V lost 4 bases to trimming and J lost 2 bases, with 17 bases between them.

CDR3 amino acids: CASSQFRVGEQFF. The DNA for the CDR3 is TGTGCCAGCAGCCAATTTAGGGTGGGTGAGCAGTTCTTC. The chain joins TRBV14 to TRBJ2-1; no clear D gene. Per the germline V gene, CDR1 is SGHDN and CDR2 is FVKESK. V lost 2 bases and J 9 bases, leaving 11 bases between the germline ends. This CDR3 has 13 amino acids. Full variable domain (rest looked up from reference TRBV14 and TRBJ2-1): EAGVTQFPSHSVIEKGQTVTLRCDPISGHDNLYWYRRVMGKEIKFLLHFVKESKQDESGMPNNRFLAERTGGTYSTLKVQPAELEDSGVYFCASSQFRVGEQFFGPGTRLTVL.

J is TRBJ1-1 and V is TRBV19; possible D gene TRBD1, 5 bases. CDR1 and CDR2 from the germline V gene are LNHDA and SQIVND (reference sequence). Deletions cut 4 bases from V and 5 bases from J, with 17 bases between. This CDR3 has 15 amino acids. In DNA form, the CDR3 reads TGTGCCAGTAGTAACGTACGGGGGGGTAGGACTGAAGCTTTCTTT. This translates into CASSNVRGGRTEAFF.

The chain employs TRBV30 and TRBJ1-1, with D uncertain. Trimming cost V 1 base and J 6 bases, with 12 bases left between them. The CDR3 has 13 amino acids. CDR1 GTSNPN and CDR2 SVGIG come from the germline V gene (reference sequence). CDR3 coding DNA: TGTGCCTGGAGTGGGACCGCTAGGTCTGAAGCTTTCTTT. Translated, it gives CAWSGTARSEAFF.

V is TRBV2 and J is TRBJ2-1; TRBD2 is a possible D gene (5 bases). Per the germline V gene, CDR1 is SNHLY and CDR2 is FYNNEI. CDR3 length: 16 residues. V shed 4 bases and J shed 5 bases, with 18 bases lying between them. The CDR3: CASSAWVTRTDNEQFF. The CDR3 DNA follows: TGTGCCAGCAGTGCGTGGGTTACTAGGACCGACAATGAGCAGTTCTTC.

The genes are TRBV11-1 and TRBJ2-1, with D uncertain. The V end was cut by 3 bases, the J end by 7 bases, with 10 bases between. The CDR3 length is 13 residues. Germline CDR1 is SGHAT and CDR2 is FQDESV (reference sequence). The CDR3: CASSFSSKNEQFF. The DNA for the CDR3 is TGTGCCAGCAGCTTTTCATCGAAGAATGAGCAGTTCTTC.

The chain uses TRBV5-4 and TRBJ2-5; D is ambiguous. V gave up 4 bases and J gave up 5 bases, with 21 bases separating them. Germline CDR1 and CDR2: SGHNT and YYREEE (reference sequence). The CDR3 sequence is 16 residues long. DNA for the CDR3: TGTGCCAGCAGCGGCCGCCCAGTAGGCAGTCAGGAGACCCAGTACTTC. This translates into CASSGRPVGSQETQYF. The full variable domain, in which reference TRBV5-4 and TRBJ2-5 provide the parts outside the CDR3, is ETGVTQSPTHLIKTRGQQVTLRCSSQSGHNTVSWYQQALGQGPQFIFQYYREEENGRGNFPPRFSGLQFPNYSSELNVNALELDDSALYLCASSGRPVGSQETQYFGPGTRLLVL.

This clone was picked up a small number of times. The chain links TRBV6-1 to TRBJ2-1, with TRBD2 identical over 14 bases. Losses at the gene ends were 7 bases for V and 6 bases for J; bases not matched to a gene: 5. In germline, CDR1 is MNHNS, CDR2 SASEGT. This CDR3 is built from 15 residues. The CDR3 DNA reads TGTGCCAGCAAGACTAGCGGGAGGGTTCCCAATGAGCAGTTCTTC. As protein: CASKTSGRVPNEQFF.

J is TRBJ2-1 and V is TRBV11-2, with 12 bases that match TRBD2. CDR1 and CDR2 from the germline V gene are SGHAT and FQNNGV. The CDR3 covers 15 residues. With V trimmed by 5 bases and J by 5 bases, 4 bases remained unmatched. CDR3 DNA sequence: TGTGCCAGCAGCCTCGGACTAGCGGGAAACAATGAGCAGTTCTTC. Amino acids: CASSLGLAGNNEQFF.

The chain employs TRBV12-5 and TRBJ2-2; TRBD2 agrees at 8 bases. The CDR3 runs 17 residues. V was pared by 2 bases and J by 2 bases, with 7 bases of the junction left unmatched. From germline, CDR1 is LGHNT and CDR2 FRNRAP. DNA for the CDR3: TGTGCTAGTGGTTTGTCCACTAGCGGAATAAACACCGGGGAGCTGTTTTTT. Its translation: CASGLSTSGINTGELFF. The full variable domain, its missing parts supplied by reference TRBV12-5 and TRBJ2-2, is DARVTQTPRHKVTEMGQEVTMRCQPILGHNTVFWYRQTMMQGLELLAYFRNRAPLDDSGMPKDRFSAEMPDATLATLKIQPSEPRDSAVYFCASGLSTSGINTGELFFGEGSRLTVL.

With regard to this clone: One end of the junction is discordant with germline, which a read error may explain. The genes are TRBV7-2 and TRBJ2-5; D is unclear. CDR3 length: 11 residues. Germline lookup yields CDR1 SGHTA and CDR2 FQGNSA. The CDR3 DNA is TGTGTCAGCAGCTTAGCTGAGACCCAGTACTTC. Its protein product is CVSSLAETQYF.

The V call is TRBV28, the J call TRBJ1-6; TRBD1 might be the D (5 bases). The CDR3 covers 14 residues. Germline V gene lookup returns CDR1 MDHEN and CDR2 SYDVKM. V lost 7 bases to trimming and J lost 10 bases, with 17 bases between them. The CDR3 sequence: CASTSRGSGSPLHF. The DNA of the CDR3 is TGTGCCAGCACCTCACGGGGATCAGGGTCACCCCTCCACTTT.

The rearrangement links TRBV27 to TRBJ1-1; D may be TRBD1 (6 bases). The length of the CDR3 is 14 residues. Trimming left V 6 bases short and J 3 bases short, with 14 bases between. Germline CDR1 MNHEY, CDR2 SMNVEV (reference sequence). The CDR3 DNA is TGTGCCAGCAGGGTGAACAGGGACTACACTGAAGCTTTCTTT. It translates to CASRVNRDYTEAFF.

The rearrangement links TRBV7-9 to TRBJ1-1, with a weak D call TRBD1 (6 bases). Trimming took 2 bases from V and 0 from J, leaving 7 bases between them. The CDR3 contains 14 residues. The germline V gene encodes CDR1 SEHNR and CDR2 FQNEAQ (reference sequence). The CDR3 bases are TGTGCCAGCAGCTTAAGACAGGTGAACACTGAAGCTTTCTTT. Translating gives CASSLRQVNTEAFF. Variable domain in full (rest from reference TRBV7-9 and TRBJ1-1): DTGVSQNPRHKITKRGQNVTFRCDPISEHNRLYWYRQTLGQGPEFLTYFQNEAQLEKSRLLSDRFSAERPKGSFSTLEIQRTEQGDSAMYLCASSLRQVNTEAFFGQGTRLTVV.

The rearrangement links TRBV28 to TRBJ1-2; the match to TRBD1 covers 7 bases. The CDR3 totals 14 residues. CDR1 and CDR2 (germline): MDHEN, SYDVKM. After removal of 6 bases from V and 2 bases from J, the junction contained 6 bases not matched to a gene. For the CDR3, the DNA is TGTGCCAGCAGCCGACAGGGAGGCAACTATGGCTACACCTTC. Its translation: CASSRQGGNYGYTF.

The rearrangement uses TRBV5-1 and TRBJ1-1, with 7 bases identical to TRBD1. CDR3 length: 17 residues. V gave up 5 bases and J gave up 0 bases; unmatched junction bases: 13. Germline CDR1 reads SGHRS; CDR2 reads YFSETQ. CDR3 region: CASRGNPGQTLNTEAFF. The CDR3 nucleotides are TGCGCCAGCAGGGGTAATCCGGGACAGACTTTGAACACTGAAGCTTTCTTT.

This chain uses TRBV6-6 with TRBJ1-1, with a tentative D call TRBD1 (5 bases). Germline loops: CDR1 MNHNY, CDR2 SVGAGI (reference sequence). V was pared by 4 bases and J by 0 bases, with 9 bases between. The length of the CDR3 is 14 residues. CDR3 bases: TGTGCCAGCAGTTCGACAGCCGTGAACACTGAAGCTTTCTTT. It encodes CASSSTAVNTEAFF.

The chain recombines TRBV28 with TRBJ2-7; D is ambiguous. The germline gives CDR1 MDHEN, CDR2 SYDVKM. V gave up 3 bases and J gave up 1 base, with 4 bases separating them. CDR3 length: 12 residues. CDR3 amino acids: CASSFRSYEQYF. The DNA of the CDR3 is TGTGCCAGCAGTTTCCGGTCCTACGAGCAGTACTTC.

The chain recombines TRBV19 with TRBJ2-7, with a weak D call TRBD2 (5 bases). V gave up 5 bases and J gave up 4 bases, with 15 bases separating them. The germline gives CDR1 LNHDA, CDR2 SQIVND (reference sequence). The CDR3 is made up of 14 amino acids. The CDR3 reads CASSPLGSTYEQYF. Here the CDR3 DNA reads TGTGCCAGTAGTCCGCTTGGGAGCACTTACGAGCAGTACTTC.

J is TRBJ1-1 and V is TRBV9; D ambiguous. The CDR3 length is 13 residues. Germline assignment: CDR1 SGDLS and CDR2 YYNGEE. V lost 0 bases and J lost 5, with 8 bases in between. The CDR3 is CASSVGRTTEAFF. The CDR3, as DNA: TGTGCCAGCAGCGTAGGACGGACGACTGAAGCTTTCTTT.

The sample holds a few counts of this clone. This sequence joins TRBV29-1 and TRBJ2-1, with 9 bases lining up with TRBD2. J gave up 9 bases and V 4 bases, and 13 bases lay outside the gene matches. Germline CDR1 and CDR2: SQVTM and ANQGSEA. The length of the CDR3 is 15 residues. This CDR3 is CSVGETSGYWGEQFF. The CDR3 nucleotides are TGCAGCGTTGGAGAGACTAGCGGTTACTGGGGTGAGCAGTTCTTC.

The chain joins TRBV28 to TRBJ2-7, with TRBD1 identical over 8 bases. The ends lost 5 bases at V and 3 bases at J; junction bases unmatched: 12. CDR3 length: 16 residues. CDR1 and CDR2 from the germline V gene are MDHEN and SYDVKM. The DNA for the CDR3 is TGTGCCAGCAGTACGACCGGGACAGGCCAACACTACGAGCAGTACTTC. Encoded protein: CASSTTGTGQHYEQYF.

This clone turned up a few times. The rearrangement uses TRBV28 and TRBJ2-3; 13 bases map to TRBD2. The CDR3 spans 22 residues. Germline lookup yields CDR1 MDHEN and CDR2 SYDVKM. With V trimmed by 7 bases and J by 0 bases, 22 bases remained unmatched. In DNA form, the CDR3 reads TGTGCCAGCAAACCTATCCGGAGGGGACTAGCGGGACCTAGGGGCAGCACAGATACGCAGTATTTT. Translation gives CASKPIRRGLAGPRGSTDTQYF.